The sample holds a few counts of the clone carrying this T cell receptor (beta chain). Produced via immunoSEQ multiplex PCR; TCRdb's table is partial and in-frame only. The sample consists of about 160,000 clones, 65% to 90% of them appearing once. These data belong to a study of blood T cell repertoires in COVID-19. Turning to the study itself: Specimens from acute and convalescent COVID-19 originated in the United States, Italy and Spain.

The germline V gene encodes CDR1 SGHAT and CDR2 FQNNGV. Trimming shortened V by 4 bases and J by 9 bases, and 7 bases separated the two germline ends. The CDR3 runs 11 residues. Seattle-derived patients entered the study during active infection and were followed longitudinally. The clonotype was recovered from a woman between 40 and 50 years old with COVID-19, enrolled during active disease. The chain carries TRBV11-2 and TRBJ2-1; the D gene is possibly TRBD2 (6 bases). The sample was peripheral blood. The CDR3 loop is CASSWGVEQFF. The CDR3 region has the DNA TGTGCCAGCAGCTGGGGGGTTGAGCAGTTCTTC.